Described below is a single TCR beta chain sequence and its context. Its antigen is currently unknown. Treatment: approximately nine-day PBMC culture with coronavirus spike peptide pools or control peptides (ViraFEST assay). After around ten days of culture, CD4+ T cells were negatively selected. The sample originates from a study of vaccination and CD4 T cells after COVID-19. In the study overall: By nasal swab PCR, the convalescent patients were SARS-CoV-2 positive, with several mild cases and one severe. Median time from second vaccine dose to sampling was 60 to 80 days (14 to 241).

V dropped 0 bases and J dropped 1; count of bases not matched to a gene: 7. The CDR3 has 17 residues. The germline V gene has CDR1 SGHRS and CDR2 YFSETQ. Cultured CD4+ T cells had their DNA profiled by the Oncomine TCR Beta short-read assay. Someone extracted genomic DNA from cultured CD4+ T cells. TCRdb itself ran the PCR reads through MiXCR, one entry per CDR3 protein. The sample includes more than 15,000 distinct CDR3 sequences, roughly 50% of them seen just once. V is TRBV5-1 and J is TRBJ2-5, with 9 bases matching TRBD1. The clonotype was recovered from a human donor with COVID-19. Sequencing was performed on cultured CD4+ T cells from blood, taken after SARS-CoV-2 vaccination. The CDR3 loop reads CASSLVATQGAQETQYF. The CDR3 nucleotides are TGCGCCAGCAGCTTGGTGGCAACACAGGGGGCCCAAGAGACCCAGTACTTC.